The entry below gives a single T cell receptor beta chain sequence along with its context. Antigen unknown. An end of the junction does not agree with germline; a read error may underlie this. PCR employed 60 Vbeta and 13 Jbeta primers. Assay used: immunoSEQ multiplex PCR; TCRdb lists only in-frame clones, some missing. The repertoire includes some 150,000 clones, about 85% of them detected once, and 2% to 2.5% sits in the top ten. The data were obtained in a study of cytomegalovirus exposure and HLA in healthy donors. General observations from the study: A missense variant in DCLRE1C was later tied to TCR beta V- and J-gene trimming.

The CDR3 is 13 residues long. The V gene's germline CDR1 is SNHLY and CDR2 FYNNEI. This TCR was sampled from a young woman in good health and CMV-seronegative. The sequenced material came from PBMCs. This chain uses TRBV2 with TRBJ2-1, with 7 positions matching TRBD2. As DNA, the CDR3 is TGTGCCAGCAGTGAAGCGCTTCTGGCGGGGGTGCTCTTC. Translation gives CASSEALLAGVLF.